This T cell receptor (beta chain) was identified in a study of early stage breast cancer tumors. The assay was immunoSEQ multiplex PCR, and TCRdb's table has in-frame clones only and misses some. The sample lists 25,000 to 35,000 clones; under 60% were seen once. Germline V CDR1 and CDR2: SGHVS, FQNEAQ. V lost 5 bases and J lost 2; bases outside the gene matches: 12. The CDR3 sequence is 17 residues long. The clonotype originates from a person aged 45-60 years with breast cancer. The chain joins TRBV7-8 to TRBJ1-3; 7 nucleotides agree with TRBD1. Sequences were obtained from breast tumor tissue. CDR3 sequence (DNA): TGTGCCAGCAGCCCCCCCCCGGGACAGCGTCCTGGAAACACCATATATTTT. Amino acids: CASSPPPGQRPGNTIYF.